These 8 T cell receptor beta chains were all obtained from the same sample, sequenced in a study of blood T cell repertoires in COVID-19. Sequencing used immunoSEQ multiplex PCR; TCRdb keeps in-frame clones, though not all of them. Of 260,000 or so clones listed, around four fifths were seen once; the top ten hold around 4.7%. Sequencing used peripheral blood. These receptors were taken from a woman aged 70-85 years with acute or convalescent COVID-19.

The chain is built from TRBV4-3 and TRBJ2-7; weak D call: TRBD1 (7 bases). Trimming cost V 6 bases and J 6 bases, with 18 bases left between them. Looked up from germline, CDR1 is LGHNA and CDR2 is YSLEER. This CDR3 contains 14 residues. CDR3 loop: CASRLEGASGEQYF. DNA for the CDR3: TGCGCCAGCAGACTGGAGGGGGCCTCCGGCGAGCAGTACTTC.

This chain connects TRBV6-8 to TRBJ1-2; possible D gene TRBD1, 6 bases. Looked up from germline, CDR1 is MNHGY and CDR2 is SAAAGT. This CDR3 is built from 17 residues. V was clipped by 0 bases and J by 3 bases, with 17 bases between them. The CDR3 loop is CASSYSDSYILDYGYTF. The CDR3 DNA sequence: TGTGCCAGCAGTTACTCGGACAGTTATATCCTTGACTATGGCTACACCTTC.

This clone has just one count. The V call is TRBV7-6, the J call TRBJ2-5; weak D call: TRBD1 (6 bases). The CDR3 runs to 14 residues. Germline CDR1 and CDR2: SGHVS and FNYEAQ. Trimming left V 1 base short and J 2 bases short, with 8 bases between. The CDR3 loop reads CASSLGTVQETQYF. The CDR3 DNA reads TGTGCCAGCAGCTTAGGGACAGTACAAGAGACCCAGTACTTC.

V is TRBV12-5 and J is TRBJ2-4; weak D call: TRBD1 (6 bases). Looked up from germline, CDR1 is LGHNT and CDR2 is FRNRAP. The CDR3 has 14 residues. V was clipped by 4 bases and J by 6 bases, with 13 bases between them. The CDR3 region has the DNA TGTGCTAGTGGTTCATCGGACAGACTAAACATTCAGTACTTC. Its translation: CASGSSDRLNIQYF.

The chain employs TRBV3-1 (or the pseudogene TRBV3-2) and TRBJ2-5; D possibly corresponds to TRBD2 (7 bases). The germline gives CDR1 LGHDT, CDR2 YNNKEL (reference sequence). Trimming removed 0 bases at V and 5 bases at J, with 16 bases between. CDR3 length equals 16 residues. The CDR3 DNA is TGTGCCAGCAGCCAAGAGGGGAGGGGGAATTTGGAGACCCAGTACTTC. Translated: CASSQEGRGNLETQYF.

The chain uses TRBV6-5 and TRBJ2-3; possible D gene TRBD2, 6 bases. Germline V gene lookup returns CDR1 MNHEY and CDR2 SVGAGI. V gave up 7 bases and J gave up 1 base, with 9 bases separating them. The length of the CDR3 is 13 residues. CDR3 bases: TGTGCCAGCAAGTGGGGGGGCACAGATACGCAGTATTTT. Translation: CASKWGGTDTQYF.

J is TRBJ2-3 and V is TRBV6-6, with D possibly being TRBD2 (5 bases). The germline CDR1 and CDR2 sequences are MNHNY and SVGAGI (reference sequence). V was trimmed by 6 bases and J by 12 bases, leaving 22 bases between them. The CDR3 spans 14 residues. The CDR3 reads CASSPSPEAGSQYF. CDR3 bases: TGTGCCAGCAGCCCCTCTCCCGAGGCGGGTTCCCAGTATTTT.

The genes are TRBV27 and TRBJ1-2; D possibly corresponds to TRBD1 (6 bases). CDR1 and CDR2 (germline): MNHEY, SMNVEV (reference sequence). CDR3 length equals 13 residues. Between the trimmed V and J ends, which lost 3 bases and 5 bases, there was a span of 10 bases. The CDR3 DNA follows: TGTGCCAGCAGTTTCGACAGGTGGTATGGCTACACCTTC. The encoded protein is CASSFDRWYGYTF.